These T cell receptor beta chains were read from a single sample in a study of T cells expressing NK-cell markers. TCRdb reprocessed the 5' RACE reads; each CDR3 protein has one entry and no DNA is given. The sample holds 300,000 to 450,000 distinct CDR3 sequences. Sequencing was performed on blood T cells: a sorted CD56 or NKG2C T cell subset, CD4+ or CD8+ T cells, or bulk PBMC T cells (not recorded which). All receptors derive from a man aged 18-70 years in good health. The CDR3 runs from the conserved cysteine through the conserved F or W.

>TRBJ2-1|TRBV9
CASSGSGGLYNEQFF
>TRBJ1-1|TRBV7-3
CASSLMGTGLNTEAFF
>TRBJ2-1|TRBV5-8
CASSFRGPYNEQFF
>TRBJ2-3|TRBV6-5
CASSTRDRSADTQYF
>TRBJ2-5|TRBV7-9
CASSLATGVRETQYF
>TRBJ2-7|TRBV12-3/TRBV12-4
CASSHNGQGGSYEQYF
>TRBJ2-5|TRBV19
CASRDYYQETQYF
>TRBJ1-1|TRBV24-1
CATRSAGPEGATFF
>TRBJ2-7|TRBV20-1
CSYGGLNYEQYF
>TRBJ2-1|TRBV6-7
CATEGADSSYNEQFF
>TRBJ2-7|TRBV5-1
CASREQPSSYEQYF
>TRBJ1-6|TRBV2
CASTPLTGAATSPLHF
>TRBJ2-4|TRBV27
CASSWGSGGHSLYF
>TRBJ2-5|TRBV7-7
CASSGGGGGETQYF
>TRBJ2-3|TRBV5-1
CASSLALLGGPSTDTQYF
>TRBJ1-5|TRBV19
CASSMSGALKPQHF
>TRBJ2-6|TRBV29-1
CSVGDRLGANVLTF
>TRBJ2-7|TRBV7-8
CASRDTRSYEQYF
>TRBJ1-1|TRBV18
CASSRQWENTEAFF
>TRBJ1-1|TRBV7-9
CASSLDSSGGGTEAFF
>TRBJ1-1|TRBV20-1
CSARDRQTTMNTEAFF
>TRBJ2-1|TRBV24-1
CATSRASGPNEQFF
>TRBJ2-7|TRBV6-1
CASSPGTGAREQYF
>TRBJ1-2|TRBV5-5
CASSFQRHIGHTF
>TRBJ2-7|TRBV5-1
CASSPITLEGYEQYF
>TRBJ1-1|TRBV12-3/TRBV12-4
CASSLRGQILNTEAFF
>TRBJ1-5|TRBV5-1
CASSLSGQIDQPQHF
>TRBJ2-5|TRBV12-3/TRBV12-4
CASSQGRLGQETQYF
>TRBJ2-3|TRBV5-1
CASSRQGDTQYF
>TRBJ1-5|TRBV2
CASSEAPGGHRWSNQPQHF
>TRBJ1-1|TRBV20-1
CSAREGGPGTEAFF
>TRBJ2-1|TRBV27
CASSLHYGTGKYNEQFF
>TRBJ2-7|TRBV27
CASRNRASEQYF
>TRBJ2-3|TRBV4-2
CASSQAGRTDTQYF
>TRBJ2-3|TRBV2
CASCRRGTGGTDTQYF
>TRBJ1-2|TRBV20-1
CSAKGVQDYGYTF
>TRBJ1-2|TRBV2
CASRERLSGMLYYGYTF
>TRBJ2-5|TRBV12-3/TRBV12-4
CASSSLVGGKQETQYF
>TRBJ2-1|TRBV5-1
CASSLVAGRKDNEQFF
>TRBJ1-5|TRBV19
CASSYGTLKSNQPQHF
>TRBJ1-5|TRBV3-1
CASSQGTGPFGEPQHF
>TRBJ2-1|TRBV11-2
CASSSLSLRGAPYNEQFF
>TRBJ1-6|TRBV6-5
CASSYSRWGSPLHF
>TRBJ1-3|TRBV9
CASSVLKGDNLSGNTIYF
>TRBJ2-7|TRBV7-8
CASRPGGSYEQYF
>TRBJ2-3|TRBV20-1
CSARDKGYYTDTQYF
>TRBJ1-5|TRBV20-1
CSAAGNSNQPQHF
>TRBJ1-2|TRBV12-3/TRBV12-4
CASSLANRGGGYTF
>TRBJ2-3|TRBV5-1
CASSLARDGSTDTQYF
>TRBJ2-1|TRBV3-1
CASSQWTGFNNEQFF
>TRBJ2-3|TRBV18
CASSLVSADTQYF
>TRBJ1-6|TRBV5-1
CASSPTGPQQGSPLHF
>TRBJ2-1|TRBV12-5
CASGLWASGLSRSYNEQFF
>TRBJ2-7|TRBV12-3/TRBV12-4
CASSLDGRGRSYEQYF
>TRBJ1-2|TRBV18
CASSPTTGGDGYGYTF
>TRBJ2-7|TRBV28
CASSPLDWIQGEQYF
>TRBJ1-5|TRBV6-5
CASSKMGQGGNQPQHF
>TRBJ1-2|TRBV6-5
CASSYEGLYGYTF